The rows below give T cell receptor beta chains drawn from one sample of a study of blood T cells in healthy people across ages. TCRdb processed the 5' RACE reads anew with MiXCR; each CDR3 protein has one entry. The sample carries around 820,000 distinct CDR3 sequences, approximately 25% recorded once. Separately, the same data were catalogued under a study of T cells of mothers and their children.

The material sequenced was blood. The receptors were sampled from a boy younger than 18 in good health. CDR3s include the opening cysteine and the closing phenylalanine or tryptophan. Each record gives: clone size, J gene, D gene, CDR3 length, V gene, CDR3 protein, CDR3 DNA. D genes are given only for firm matches. A row's size may be missing; if present it is once, few, many or a size class.

abundance: few
j_gene: TRBJ2-4
d_gene: NA
len: 13
v_gene: TRBV3-1
CDR3aa: CASSQSRENIQYF
CDR3nt: TGTGCCAGCAGCCAATCCAGGGAAAACATTCAGTACTTC

abundance: NA
j_gene: TRBJ2-3
d_gene: TRBD2
len: 10
v_gene: TRBV6-5
CDR3aa: CASGRGTQYF
CDR3nt: TGTGCCAGCGGGAGGGGTACGCAGTATTTT

abundance: few
j_gene: TRBJ2-1
d_gene: NA
len: 12
v_gene: TRBV9
CDR3aa: CASSKTGGEQFF
CDR3nt: TGTGCCAGCAGCAAGACTGGGGGTGAGCAGTTCTTC

abundance: NA
j_gene: TRBJ2-7
d_gene: NA
len: 14
v_gene: TRBV18
CDR3aa: CASSPTTNNYEQYF
CDR3nt: TGTGCCAGCTCACCTACTACGAACAACTACGAGCAGTACTTC

abundance: few
j_gene: TRBJ2-7
d_gene: NA
len: 16
v_gene: TRBV28
CDR3aa: CASSFSRDWITYEQYF
CDR3nt: TGTGCCAGCAGTTTCTCCCGGGACTGGATAACCTACGAGCAGTACTTC

abundance: NA
j_gene: TRBJ2-4
d_gene: NA
len: 14
v_gene: TRBV29-1
CDR3aa: CSVEVTLAKNIQYF
CDR3nt: TGCAGCGTTGAGGTCACACTAGCCAAAAACATTCAGTACTTC

abundance: few
j_gene: TRBJ2-5
d_gene: NA
len: 17
v_gene: TRBV7-2
CDR3aa: CASSAPEGGPGKETQYF
CDR3nt: TGTGCCAGCAGCGCCCCAGAGGGGGGACCTGGTAAAGAGACCCAGTACTTC

abundance: many
j_gene: TRBJ2-5
d_gene: NA
len: 15
v_gene: TRBV11-2
CDR3aa: CASSFRPGAGETQYF
CDR3nt: TGTGCCAGCAGCTTCCGTCCGGGGGCGGGGGAGACCCAGTACTTC

abundance: few
j_gene: TRBJ2-1
d_gene: NA
len: 13
v_gene: TRBV5-1
CDR3aa: CASSSPTSNEQFF
CDR3nt: TGCGCCAGCAGCTCGCCGACTAGCAATGAGCAGTTCTTC

abundance: NA
j_gene: TRBJ2-1
d_gene: NA
len: 11
v_gene: TRBV10-3
CDR3aa: CAISDRNEQFF
CDR3nt: TGTGCCATCAGTGATCGGAATGAGCAGTTCTTC

abundance: NA
j_gene: TRBJ2-5
d_gene: TRBD2
len: 16
v_gene: TRBV7-6
CDR3aa: CASSLTSGVLQETQYF
CDR3nt: TGTGCCAGCAGCCTAACTAGCGGGGTTTTACAAGAGACCCAGTACTTC

abundance: NA
j_gene: TRBJ1-3
d_gene: TRBD1
len: 13
v_gene: TRBV10-3
CDR3aa: CAIWTGSGNTIYF
CDR3nt: TGTGCCATTTGGACAGGCTCTGGAAACACCATATATTTT

abundance: few
j_gene: TRBJ1-1
d_gene: NA
len: 12
v_gene: TRBV27
CDR3aa: CASSPTGSEAFF
CDR3nt: TGTGCCAGCAGTCCAACAGGGTCTGAAGCTTTCTTT

abundance: few
j_gene: TRBJ1-2
d_gene: NA
len: 12
v_gene: TRBV29-1
CDR3aa: CSVEAINYGYTF
CDR3nt: TGCAGCGTTGAAGCAATTAACTATGGCTACACCTTC

abundance: NA
j_gene: TRBJ1-2
d_gene: TRBD1
len: 15
v_gene: TRBV27
CDR3aa: CASSPGTGLSYGYTF
CDR3nt: TGTGCCAGCAGTCCTGGGACAGGGTTGAGCTATGGCTACACCTTC

abundance: NA
j_gene: TRBJ1-2
d_gene: NA
len: 12
v_gene: TRBV12-3/TRBV12-4
CDR3aa: CASSPEDYGYTF
CDR3nt: TGTGCCAGCAGTCCCGAGGATTATGGCTACACCTTC

abundance: NA
j_gene: TRBJ1-5
d_gene: NA
len: 13
v_gene: TRBV7-2
CDR3aa: CASSPSGAQPQHF
CDR3nt: TGTGCCAGCAGCCCGTCGGGGGCCCAGCCCCAGCATTTT

abundance: NA
j_gene: TRBJ2-5
d_gene: NA
len: 13
v_gene: TRBV2
CDR3aa: CASRHRASETQYF
CDR3nt: TGTGCCAGTAGACACAGGGCCTCGGAGACCCAGTACTTC

abundance: few
j_gene: TRBJ1-5
d_gene: NA
len: 15
v_gene: TRBV4-1
CDR3aa: CASSPEGWGGQPQHF
CDR3nt: TGCGCCAGCAGCCCCGAAGGGTGGGGCGGTCAGCCCCAGCATTTT

abundance: few
j_gene: TRBJ1-5
d_gene: TRBD1
len: 17
v_gene: TRBV27
CDR3aa: CASSSDRGVYSNQPQHF
CDR3nt: TGTGCCAGCAGTTCGGACAGGGGAGTATATAGCAATCAGCCCCAGCATTTT

abundance: NA
j_gene: TRBJ2-3
d_gene: TRBD2
len: 15
v_gene: TRBV15
CDR3aa: CATSRDGTRGDTQYF
CDR3nt: TGTGCCACCAGCAGAGACGGGACTAGGGGGGATACGCAGTATTTT

abundance: few
j_gene: TRBJ2-5
d_gene: NA
len: 15
v_gene: TRBV18
CDR3aa: CASSPQRRGEETQYF
CDR3nt: TGTGCCAGCTCACCACAGCGACGGGGCGAAGAGACCCAGTACTTC

abundance: few
j_gene: TRBJ2-1
d_gene: NA
len: 14
v_gene: TRBV5-1
CDR3aa: CASSLEGVRNEQFF
CDR3nt: TGCGCCAGCAGCTTGGAGGGAGTTAGGAATGAGCAGTTCTTC

abundance: few
j_gene: TRBJ1-5
d_gene: TRBD1
len: 15
v_gene: TRBV9
CDR3aa: CASSVGTGVDQPQHF
CDR3nt: TGTGCCAGCAGCGTAGGGACAGGTGTCGATCAGCCCCAGCATTTT

abundance: NA
j_gene: TRBJ2-3
d_gene: NA
len: 15
v_gene: TRBV28
CDR3aa: CASSLPTRGTDTQYF
CDR3nt: TGTGCCAGCAGTTTACCCACTAGGGGCACAGATACGCAGTATTTT

abundance: NA
j_gene: TRBJ2-1
d_gene: NA
len: 15
v_gene: TRBV7-2
CDR3aa: CASSQWGGNYNEQFF
CDR3nt: TGTGCCAGCAGCCAGTGGGGCGGGAACTACAATGAGCAGTTCTTC

abundance: few
j_gene: TRBJ1-4
d_gene: TRBD1
len: 16
v_gene: TRBV7-3
CDR3aa: CASSLMRPGGNEKLFF
CDR3nt: TGTGCCAGCAGCTTAATGCGGCCAGGGGGGAATGAAAAACTGTTTTTT

abundance: NA
j_gene: TRBJ2-1
d_gene: NA
len: 15
v_gene: TRBV18
CDR3aa: CASSPVGGISNGQFF
CDR3nt: TGTGCCAGCTCACCAGTTGGGGGGATCAGCAATGGGCAGTTCTTC

abundance: NA
j_gene: TRBJ2-7
d_gene: TRBD1
len: 13
v_gene: TRBV7-2
CDR3aa: CASSVYRGNEQYF
CDR3nt: TGTGCCAGCAGCGTATACAGGGGGAACGAGCAGTACTTC

abundance: NA
j_gene: TRBJ2-5
d_gene: NA
len: 15
v_gene: TRBV18
CDR3aa: CASSPLPGYQETQYF
CDR3nt: TGTGCCAGCTCACCACTACCAGGGTACCAAGAGACCCAGTACTTC

abundance: few
j_gene: TRBJ2-7
d_gene: TRBD2
len: 16
v_gene: TRBV4-3
CDR3aa: CASSQASSGNTYEQYF
CDR3nt: TGCGCCAGCAGCCAAGCGTCTAGCGGGAATACCTACGAGCAGTACTTC

abundance: few
j_gene: TRBJ2-1
d_gene: TRBD1
len: 15
v_gene: TRBV12-3/TRBV12-4
CDR3aa: CASSSGDRGSNEQFF
CDR3nt: TGTGCCAGCAGTTCGGGGGACAGGGGGTCTAATGAGCAGTTCTTC

abundance: NA
j_gene: TRBJ2-3
d_gene: TRBD1
len: 14
v_gene: TRBV7-9
CDR3aa: CASSSTGGSDTQYF
CDR3nt: TGTGCCAGCAGCTCTACAGGGGGGTCAGATACGCAGTATTTT

abundance: few
j_gene: TRBJ2-5
d_gene: TRBD1
len: 12
v_gene: TRBV28
CDR3aa: CALGTGVETQYF
CDR3nt: TGTGCCCTAGGGACAGGGGTTGAGACCCAGTACTTC

abundance: NA
j_gene: TRBJ2-7
d_gene: NA
len: 14
v_gene: TRBV27
CDR3aa: CASSLRQEVYEQYF
CDR3nt: TGTGCCAGCAGTTTGCGTCAGGAGGTCTACGAGCAGTACTTC

abundance: NA
j_gene: TRBJ2-3
d_gene: NA
len: 13
v_gene: TRBV10-3
CDR3aa: CAISESDADTQYF
CDR3nt: TGTGCCATCAGTGAGAGTGATGCAGATACGCAGTATTTT

abundance: few
j_gene: TRBJ2-7
d_gene: TRBD1
len: 13
v_gene: TRBV29-1
CDR3aa: CSVEDREAIEQYF
CDR3nt: TGCAGCGTTGAGGACAGGGAGGCGATCGAGCAGTACTTC

abundance: NA
j_gene: TRBJ1-6
d_gene: NA
len: 11
v_gene: TRBV2
CDR3aa: CASTRETALHF
CDR3nt: TGTGCCAGCACCCGGGAGACAGCCCTCCACTTT

abundance: NA
j_gene: TRBJ2-4
d_gene: TRBD1
len: 14
v_gene: TRBV4-3
CDR3aa: CASSQELGDSLPLF
CDR3nt: TGCGCCAGCAGCCAAGAATTGGGGGACAGCCTTCCACTCTTC

abundance: NA
j_gene: TRBJ2-7
d_gene: NA
len: 15
v_gene: TRBV28
CDR3aa: CASSIPQGGTAEQYF
CDR3nt: TGTGCCAGCAGTATTCCACAGGGTGGGACCGCCGAGCAGTACTTC

abundance: NA
j_gene: TRBJ2-5
d_gene: TRBD2
len: 16
v_gene: TRBV13
CDR3aa: CASSSSWLAGAETQYF
CDR3nt: TGTGCCAGCAGCTCGTCTTGGCTAGCGGGGGCGGAGACCCAGTACTTC

abundance: few
j_gene: TRBJ1-4
d_gene: NA
len: 15
v_gene: TRBV27
CDR3aa: CASSLRWGEREKLFF
CDR3nt: TGTGCCAGCAGCCTTAGATGGGGGGAAAGAGAAAAACTGTTTTTT

abundance: NA
j_gene: TRBJ2-7
d_gene: TRBD1
len: 14
v_gene: TRBV5-1
CDR3aa: CASSLRTGIAEQYF
CDR3nt: TGCGCCAGCAGCTTACGGACAGGGATTGCCGAGCAGTACTTC

abundance: few
j_gene: TRBJ1-6
d_gene: NA
len: 14
v_gene: TRBV6-2/TRBV6-3
CDR3aa: CASGPDGRNSPLHF
CDR3nt: TGTGCCAGCGGCCCCGACGGAAGAAATTCACCCCTCCACTTT

abundance: few
j_gene: TRBJ1-2
d_gene: NA
len: 15
v_gene: TRBV7-3
CDR3aa: CASSSRLDRTYGYTF
CDR3nt: TGTGCCAGCAGCTCCCGACTGGACCGAACCTATGGCTACACCTTC

abundance: NA
j_gene: TRBJ2-2
d_gene: NA
len: 13
v_gene: TRBV6-1
CDR3aa: CASGDRNTGELFF
CDR3nt: TGTGCCAGCGGCGACAGAAACACCGGGGAGCTGTTTTTT

abundance: NA
j_gene: TRBJ1-5
d_gene: TRBD1
len: 15
v_gene: TRBV7-8
CDR3aa: CASSPGDRPNQPQHF
CDR3nt: TGTGCCAGCAGCCCGGGGGACAGACCCAATCAGCCCCAGCATTTT

abundance: few
j_gene: TRBJ1-6
d_gene: NA
len: 14
v_gene: TRBV28
CDR3aa: CASLSGPTNSPLHF
CDR3nt: TGTGCCAGCCTATCGGGACCGACGAATTCGCCCCTCCACTTT

abundance: NA
j_gene: TRBJ1-2
d_gene: NA
len: 11
v_gene: TRBV20-1
CDR3aa: CSAPGVGGYTF
CDR3nt: TGCAGTGCTCCCGGGGTTGGTGGCTACACCTTC

abundance: many
j_gene: TRBJ1-2
d_gene: TRBD1
len: 14
v_gene: TRBV7-2
CDR3aa: CASSSRQGPYGYTF
CDR3nt: TGTGCCAGCAGCTCGAGACAGGGACCTTATGGCTACACCTTC

abundance: NA
j_gene: TRBJ2-1
d_gene: TRBD2
len: 15
v_gene: TRBV20-1
CDR3aa: CSPFPASGLYNEQFF
CDR3nt: TGCAGTCCTTTTCCGGCTAGCGGATTATACAATGAGCAGTTCTTC

abundance: NA
j_gene: TRBJ2-3
d_gene: TRBD2
len: 22
v_gene: TRBV13
CDR3aa: CASSLGRIGRLAGDSSTDTQYF
CDR3nt: TGTGCCAGCAGCTTGGGGCGCATCGGGAGACTAGCGGGAGATTCTAGCACAGATACGCAGTATTTT

abundance: few
j_gene: TRBJ2-5
d_gene: NA
len: 11
v_gene: TRBV2
CDR3aa: CASVDRETQYF
CDR3nt: TGTGCCAGCGTGGATCGAGAGACCCAGTACTTC

abundance: few
j_gene: TRBJ1-4
d_gene: NA
len: 14
v_gene: TRBV28
CDR3aa: CASSHGQLNEKLFF
CDR3nt: TGTGCCAGCAGCCATGGACAGCTAAATGAAAAACTGTTTTTT

abundance: NA
j_gene: TRBJ2-1
d_gene: TRBD1
len: 16
v_gene: TRBV29-1
CDR3aa: CSVSLWTGEAYNEQFF
CDR3nt: TGCAGCGTTTCCCTTTGGACAGGGGAGGCCTACAATGAGCAGTTCTTC

abundance: NA
j_gene: TRBJ2-2
d_gene: TRBD1
len: 15
v_gene: TRBV7-9
CDR3aa: CASSSDRANTGELFF
CDR3nt: TGTGCCAGCAGCTCGGACAGGGCGAACACCGGGGAGCTGTTTTTT

abundance: NA
j_gene: TRBJ1-1
d_gene: NA
len: 12
v_gene: TRBV7-9
CDR3aa: CAGSLEGVEASF
CDR3nt: TGTGCCGGCAGCTTAGAAGGGGTTGAAGCTTCCTTT